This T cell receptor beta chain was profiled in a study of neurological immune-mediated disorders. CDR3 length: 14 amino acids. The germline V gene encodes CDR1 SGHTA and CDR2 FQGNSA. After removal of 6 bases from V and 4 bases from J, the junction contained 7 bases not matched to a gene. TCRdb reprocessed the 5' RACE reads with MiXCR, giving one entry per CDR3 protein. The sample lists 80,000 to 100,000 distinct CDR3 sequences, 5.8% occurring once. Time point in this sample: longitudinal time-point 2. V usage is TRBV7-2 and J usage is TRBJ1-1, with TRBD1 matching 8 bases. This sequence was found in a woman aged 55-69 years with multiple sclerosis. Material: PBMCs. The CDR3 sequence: CASRLQGGGTEAFF. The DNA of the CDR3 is TGTGCCAGCAGGCTACAGGGGGGAGGCACTGAAGCTTTCTTT. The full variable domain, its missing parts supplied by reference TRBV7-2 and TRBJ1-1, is GAGVSQSPSNKVTEKGKDVELRCDPISGHTALYWYRQSLGQGLEFLIYFQGNSAPDKSGLPSDRFSAERTGGSVSTLTIQRTQQEDSAVYLCASRLQGGGTEAFFGQGTRLTVV.